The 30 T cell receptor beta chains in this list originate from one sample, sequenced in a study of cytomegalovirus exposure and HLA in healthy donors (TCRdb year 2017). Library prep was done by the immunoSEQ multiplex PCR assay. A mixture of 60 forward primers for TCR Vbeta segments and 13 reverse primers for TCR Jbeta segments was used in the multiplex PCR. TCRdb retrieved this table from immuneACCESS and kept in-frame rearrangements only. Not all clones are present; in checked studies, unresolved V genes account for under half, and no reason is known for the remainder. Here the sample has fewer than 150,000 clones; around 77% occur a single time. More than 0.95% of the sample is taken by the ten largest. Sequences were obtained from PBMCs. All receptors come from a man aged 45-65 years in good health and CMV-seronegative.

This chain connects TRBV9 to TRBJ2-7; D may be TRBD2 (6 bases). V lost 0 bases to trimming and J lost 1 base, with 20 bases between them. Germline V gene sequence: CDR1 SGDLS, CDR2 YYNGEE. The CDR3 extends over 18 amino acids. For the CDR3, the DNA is TGTGCCAGCAGCGTAGGTGGGAGTGGACCCGGGAGATCCTACGAGCAGTACTTC. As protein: CASSVGGSGPGRSYEQYF. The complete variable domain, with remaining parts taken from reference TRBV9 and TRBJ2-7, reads DSGVTQTPKHLITATGQRVTLRCSPRSGDLSVYWYQQSLDQGLQFLIQYYNGEERAKGNILERFSAQQFPDLHSELNLSSLELGDSALYFCASSVGGSGPGRSYEQYFGPGTRLTVT.

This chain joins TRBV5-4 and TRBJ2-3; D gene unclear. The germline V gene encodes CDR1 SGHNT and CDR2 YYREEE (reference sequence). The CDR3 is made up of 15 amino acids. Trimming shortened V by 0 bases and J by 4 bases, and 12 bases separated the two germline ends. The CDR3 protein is CASSLASSAPDTQYF. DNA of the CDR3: TGTGCCAGCAGCTTGGCTAGTTCCGCCCCAGATACGCAGTATTTT.

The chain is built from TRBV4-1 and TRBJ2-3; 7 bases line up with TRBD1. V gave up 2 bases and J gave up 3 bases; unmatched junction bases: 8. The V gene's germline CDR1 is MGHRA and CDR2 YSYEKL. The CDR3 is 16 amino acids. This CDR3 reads CASSQTAGTVTDTQYF. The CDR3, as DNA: TGCGCCAGCAGCCAAACAGCCGGGACAGTTACAGATACGCAGTATTTT.

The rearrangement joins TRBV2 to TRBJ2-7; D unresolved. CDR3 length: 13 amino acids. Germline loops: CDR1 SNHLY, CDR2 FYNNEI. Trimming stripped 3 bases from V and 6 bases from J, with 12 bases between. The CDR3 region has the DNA TGTGCCAGCAGTGAGGCCTTCAGTCTCGAGCAGTACTTC. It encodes CASSEAFSLEQYF.

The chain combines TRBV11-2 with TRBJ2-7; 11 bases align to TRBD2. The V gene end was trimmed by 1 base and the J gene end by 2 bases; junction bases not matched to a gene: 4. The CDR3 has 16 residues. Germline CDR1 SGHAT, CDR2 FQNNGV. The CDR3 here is CASSLGGSGRAYEQYF. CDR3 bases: TGTGCCAGCAGCTTAGGGGGTAGCGGGAGGGCCTACGAGCAGTACTTC.

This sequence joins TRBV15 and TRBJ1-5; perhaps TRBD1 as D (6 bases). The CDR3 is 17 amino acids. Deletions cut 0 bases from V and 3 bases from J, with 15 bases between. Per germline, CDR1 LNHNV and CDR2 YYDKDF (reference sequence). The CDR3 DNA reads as TGTGCCACCAGCAGAGATCCTATTGGGGGCGTCAATCAGCCCCAGCATTTT. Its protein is CATSRDPIGGVNQPQHF.

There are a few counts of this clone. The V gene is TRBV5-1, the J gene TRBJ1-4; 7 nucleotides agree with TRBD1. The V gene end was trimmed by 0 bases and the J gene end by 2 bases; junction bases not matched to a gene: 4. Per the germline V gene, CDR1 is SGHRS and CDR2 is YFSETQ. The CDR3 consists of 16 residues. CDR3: CASSLGQGATNEKLFF. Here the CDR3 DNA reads TGCGCCAGCAGCTTGGGACAGGGCGCCACTAATGAAAAACTGTTTTTT.

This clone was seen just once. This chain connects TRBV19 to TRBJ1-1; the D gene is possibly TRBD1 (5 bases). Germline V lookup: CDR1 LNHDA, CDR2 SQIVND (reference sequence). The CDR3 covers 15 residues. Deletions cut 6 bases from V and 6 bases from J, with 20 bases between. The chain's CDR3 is CASSRPGLPVAEAFF. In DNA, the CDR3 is TGTGCCAGTAGCCGACCGGGACTTCCCGTCGCTGAAGCTTTCTTT.

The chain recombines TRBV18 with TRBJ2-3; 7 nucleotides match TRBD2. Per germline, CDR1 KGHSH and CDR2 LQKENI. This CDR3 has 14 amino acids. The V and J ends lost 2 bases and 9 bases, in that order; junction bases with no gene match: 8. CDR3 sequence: CASSPRTRVDTQYF. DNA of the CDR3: TGTGCCAGCTCACCAAGGACTAGAGTAGACACGCAGTATTTT. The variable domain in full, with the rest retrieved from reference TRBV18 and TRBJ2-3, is NAGVMQNPRHLVRRRGQEARLRCSPMKGHSHVYWYRQLPEEGLKFMVYLQKENIIDESGMPKERFSAEFPKEGPSILRIQQVVRGDSAAYFCASSPRTRVDTQYFGPGTRLTVL.

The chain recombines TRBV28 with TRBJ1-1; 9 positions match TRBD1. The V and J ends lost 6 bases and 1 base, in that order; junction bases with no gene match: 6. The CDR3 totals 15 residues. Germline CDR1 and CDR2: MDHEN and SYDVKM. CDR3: CASRGPGQGNTEAFF. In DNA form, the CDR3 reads TGTGCCAGCAGAGGCCCGGGACAGGGGAACACTGAAGCTTTCTTT.

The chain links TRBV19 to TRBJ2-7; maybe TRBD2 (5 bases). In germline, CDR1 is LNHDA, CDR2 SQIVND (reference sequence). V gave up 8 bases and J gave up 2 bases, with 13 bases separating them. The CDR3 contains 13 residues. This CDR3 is CASSGHGTYEQYF. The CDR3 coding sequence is TGTGCCAGTTCGGGCCACGGGACCTACGAGCAGTACTTC.

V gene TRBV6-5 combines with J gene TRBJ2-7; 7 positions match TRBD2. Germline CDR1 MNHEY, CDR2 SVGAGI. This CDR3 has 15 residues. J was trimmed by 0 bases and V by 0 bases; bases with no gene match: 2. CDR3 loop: CASSYSTSSSYEQYF. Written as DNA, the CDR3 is TGTGCCAGCAGTTACTCGACTAGCAGCTCCTACGAGCAGTACTTC.

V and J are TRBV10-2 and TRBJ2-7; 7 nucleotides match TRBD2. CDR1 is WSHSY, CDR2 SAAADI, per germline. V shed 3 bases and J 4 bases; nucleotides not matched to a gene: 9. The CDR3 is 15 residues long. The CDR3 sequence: CASSDPLADLYEQYF. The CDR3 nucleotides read TGCGCCAGCAGTGACCCGCTAGCGGACCTTTACGAGCAGTACTTC.

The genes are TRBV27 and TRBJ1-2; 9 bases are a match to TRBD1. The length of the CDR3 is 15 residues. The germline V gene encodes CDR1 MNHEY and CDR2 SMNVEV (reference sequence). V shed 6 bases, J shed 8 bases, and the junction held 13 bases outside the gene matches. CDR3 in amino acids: CASRRQGQGSVGYTF. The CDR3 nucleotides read TGTGCCAGCAGGCGCCAGGGACAGGGATCCGTCGGCTACACCTTC.

The CDR3, as DNA: TGCGCCAGCAGCTTGGACAACTCCTACAATGAGCAGTTCTTC. Protein: CASSLDNSYNEQFF. This chain links TRBV5-1 with TRBJ2-1; no clear D. The germline V and J ends were trimmed by 0 bases and 0 bases, with 4 bases remaining between them. Germline values: CDR1 SGHRS, CDR2 YFSETQ. This CDR3 is 14 amino acids long.

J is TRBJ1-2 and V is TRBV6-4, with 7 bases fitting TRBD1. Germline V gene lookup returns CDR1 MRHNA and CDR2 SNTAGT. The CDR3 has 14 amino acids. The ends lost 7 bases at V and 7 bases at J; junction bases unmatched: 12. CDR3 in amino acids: CASIQRQGVSGYTF. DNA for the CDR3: TGTGCCAGCATACAAAGACAGGGAGTTAGTGGCTACACCTTC.

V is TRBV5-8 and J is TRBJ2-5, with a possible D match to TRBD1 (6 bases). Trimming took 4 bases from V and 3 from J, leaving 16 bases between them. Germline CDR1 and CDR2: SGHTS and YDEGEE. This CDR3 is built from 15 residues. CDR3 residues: CASSVFQGSKETQYF. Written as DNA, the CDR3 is TGTGCCAGCAGCGTTTTCCAGGGGAGTAAAGAGACCCAGTACTTC.

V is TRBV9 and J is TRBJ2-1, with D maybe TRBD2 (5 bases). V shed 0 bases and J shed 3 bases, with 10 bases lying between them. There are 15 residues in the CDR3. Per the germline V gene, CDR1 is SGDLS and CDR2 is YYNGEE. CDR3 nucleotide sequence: TGTGCCAGCAGCGTAGAAAGCGGTATCTACAATGAGCAGTTCTTC. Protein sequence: CASSVESGIYNEQFF.

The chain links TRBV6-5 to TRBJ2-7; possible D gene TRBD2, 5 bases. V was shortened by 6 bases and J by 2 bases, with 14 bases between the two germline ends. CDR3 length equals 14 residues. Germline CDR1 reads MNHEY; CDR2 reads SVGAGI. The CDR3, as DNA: TGTGCCAGCAGACAACAGCACGGGGCCTACGAGCAGTACTTC. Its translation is CASRQQHGAYEQYF.

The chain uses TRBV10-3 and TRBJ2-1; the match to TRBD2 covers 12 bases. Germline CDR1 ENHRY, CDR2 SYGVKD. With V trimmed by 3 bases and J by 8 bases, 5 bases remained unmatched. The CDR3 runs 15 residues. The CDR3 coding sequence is TGTGCCATCAGTGATCTAGCGGGAGGGGGGGATGAGCAGTTCTTC. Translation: CAISDLAGGGDEQFF.

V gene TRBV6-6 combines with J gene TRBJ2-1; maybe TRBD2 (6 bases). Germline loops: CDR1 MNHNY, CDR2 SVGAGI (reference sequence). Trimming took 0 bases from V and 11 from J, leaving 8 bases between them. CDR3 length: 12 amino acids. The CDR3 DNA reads TGTGCCAGCAGTTACTCGGAGGGTCAGCAGTTCTTC. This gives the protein CASSYSEGQQFF.

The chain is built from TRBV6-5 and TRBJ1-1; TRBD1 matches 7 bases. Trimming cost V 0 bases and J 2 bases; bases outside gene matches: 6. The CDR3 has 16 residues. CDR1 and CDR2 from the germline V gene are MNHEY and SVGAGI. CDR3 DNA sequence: TGTGCCAGCAGTTACTCGGGACAGCTTAGAAACACTGAAGCTTTCTTT. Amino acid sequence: CASSYSGQLRNTEAFF.

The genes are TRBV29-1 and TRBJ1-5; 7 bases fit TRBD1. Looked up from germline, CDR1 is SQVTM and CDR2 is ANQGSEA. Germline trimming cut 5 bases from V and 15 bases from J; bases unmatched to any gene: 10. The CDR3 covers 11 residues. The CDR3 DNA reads TGCAGCGTTAGCACCCCTGACAGGGTGCATTTT. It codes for CSVSTPDRVHF. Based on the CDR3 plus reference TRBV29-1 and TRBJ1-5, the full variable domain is SAVISQKPSRDICQRGTSLTIQCQVDSQVTMMFWYRQQPGQSLTLIATANQGSEATYESGFVIDKFPISRPNLTFSTLTVSNMSPEDSSIYLCSVSTPDRVHFGDGTRLSIL.

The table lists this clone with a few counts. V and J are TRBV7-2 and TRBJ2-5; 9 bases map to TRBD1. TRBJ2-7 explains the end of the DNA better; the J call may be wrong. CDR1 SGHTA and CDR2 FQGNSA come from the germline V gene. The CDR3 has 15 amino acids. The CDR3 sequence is CASSYKGQGTYEQYF. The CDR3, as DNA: TGTGCCAGCAGCTACAAAGGACAGGGGACCTACGAGCAGTACTTC.

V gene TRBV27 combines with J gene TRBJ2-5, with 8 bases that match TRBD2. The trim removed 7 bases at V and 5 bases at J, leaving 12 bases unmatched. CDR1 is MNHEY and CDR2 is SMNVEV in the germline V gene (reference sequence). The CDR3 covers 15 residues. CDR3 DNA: TGTGCCAGCAACCGCCGGGAGGGCCCTAGGGAGACCCAGTACTTC. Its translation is CASNRREGPRETQYF.

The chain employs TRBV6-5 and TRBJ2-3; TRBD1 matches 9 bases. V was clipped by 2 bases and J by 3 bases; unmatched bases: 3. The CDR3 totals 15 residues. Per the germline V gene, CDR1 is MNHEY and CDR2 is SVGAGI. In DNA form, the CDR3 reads TGTGCCAGCAGTTACAACAGGGGGCGTACAGATACGCAGTATTTT. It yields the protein CASSYNRGRTDTQYF.

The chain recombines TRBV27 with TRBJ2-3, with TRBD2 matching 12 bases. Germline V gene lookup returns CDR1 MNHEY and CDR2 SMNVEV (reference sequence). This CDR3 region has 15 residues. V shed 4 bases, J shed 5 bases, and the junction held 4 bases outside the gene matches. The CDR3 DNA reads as TGTGCCAGCAGTTCCGGACTAGCGGGAATAGATACGCAGTATTTT. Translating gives CASSSGLAGIDTQYF.

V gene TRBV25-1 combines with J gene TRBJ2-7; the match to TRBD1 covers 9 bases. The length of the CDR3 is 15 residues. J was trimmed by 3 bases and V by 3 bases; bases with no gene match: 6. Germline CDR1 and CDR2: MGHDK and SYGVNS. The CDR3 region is CASSDHRGRRYEQYF. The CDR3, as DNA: TGTGCCAGCAGTGACCACAGGGGGCGCCGCTACGAGCAGTACTTC.

This chain's CDR3 is CSVKWGGNEQFF. The CDR3 coding sequence is TGCAGCGTTAAGTGGGGAGGGAATGAGCAGTTCTTC. The V call is TRBV29-1, the J call TRBJ2-1, with 7 bases matching TRBD2. J lost 7 bases, V lost 5 bases, and 5 bases had no gene match. Per the germline V gene, CDR1 is SQVTM and CDR2 is ANQGSEA. The CDR3 loop spans 12 amino acids.

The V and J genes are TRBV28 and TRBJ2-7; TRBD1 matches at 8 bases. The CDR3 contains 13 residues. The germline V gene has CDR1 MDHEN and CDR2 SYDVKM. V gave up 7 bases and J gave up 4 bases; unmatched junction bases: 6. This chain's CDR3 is CASIRQGLYEQYF. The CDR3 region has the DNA TGTGCCAGCATCCGACAGGGGTTATACGAGCAGTACTTC.